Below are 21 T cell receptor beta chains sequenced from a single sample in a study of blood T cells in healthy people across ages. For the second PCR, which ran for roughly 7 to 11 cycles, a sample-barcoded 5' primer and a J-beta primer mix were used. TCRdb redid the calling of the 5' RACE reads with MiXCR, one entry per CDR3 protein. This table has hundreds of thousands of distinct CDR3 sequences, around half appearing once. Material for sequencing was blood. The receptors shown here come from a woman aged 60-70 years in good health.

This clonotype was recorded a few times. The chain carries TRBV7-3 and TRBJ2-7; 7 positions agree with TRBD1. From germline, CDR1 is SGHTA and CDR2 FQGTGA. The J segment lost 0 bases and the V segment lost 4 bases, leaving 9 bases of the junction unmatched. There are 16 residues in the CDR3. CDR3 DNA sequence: TGTGCCAGCAGCTCATGGGGACAGTCTAGCTCCTACGAGCAGTACTTC. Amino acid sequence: CASSSWGQSSSYEQYF. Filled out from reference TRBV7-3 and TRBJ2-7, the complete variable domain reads GAGVSQTPSNKVTEKGKYVELRCDPISGHTALYWYRQSLGQGPEFLIYFQGTGAADDSGLPNDRFFAVRPEGSVSTLKIQRTERGDSAVYLCASSSWGQSSSYEQYFGPGTRLTVT.

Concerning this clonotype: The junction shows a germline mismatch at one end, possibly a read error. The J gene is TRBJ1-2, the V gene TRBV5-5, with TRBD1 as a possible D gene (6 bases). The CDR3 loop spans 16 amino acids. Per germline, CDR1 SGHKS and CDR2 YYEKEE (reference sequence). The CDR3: CAGSLASGARGYGYTF. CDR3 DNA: TGTGCCGGCAGCTTGGCCTCGGGGGCGCGAGGCTATGGCTACACCTTC.

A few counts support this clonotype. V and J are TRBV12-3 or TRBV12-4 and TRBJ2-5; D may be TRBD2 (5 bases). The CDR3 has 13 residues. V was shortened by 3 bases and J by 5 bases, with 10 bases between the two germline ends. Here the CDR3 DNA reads TGTGCCAGCAGTTTGGTCCAGCGGGAGACCCAGTACTTC. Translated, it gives CASSLVQRETQYF.

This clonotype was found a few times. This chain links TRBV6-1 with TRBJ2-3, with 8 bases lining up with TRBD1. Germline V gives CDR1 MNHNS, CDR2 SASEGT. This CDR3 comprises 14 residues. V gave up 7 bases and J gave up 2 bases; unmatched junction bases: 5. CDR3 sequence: CASTQDRVTDTQYF. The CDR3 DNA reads TGTGCCAGCACCCAGGACAGGGTCACAGATACGCAGTATTTT.

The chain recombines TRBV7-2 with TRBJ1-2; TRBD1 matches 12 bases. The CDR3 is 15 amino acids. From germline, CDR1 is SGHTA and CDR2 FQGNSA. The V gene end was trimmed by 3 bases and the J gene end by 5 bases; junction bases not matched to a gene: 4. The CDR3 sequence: CASSLTGQGAYGYTF. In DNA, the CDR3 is TGTGCCAGCAGCTTGACGGGACAGGGGGCGTATGGCTACACCTTC.

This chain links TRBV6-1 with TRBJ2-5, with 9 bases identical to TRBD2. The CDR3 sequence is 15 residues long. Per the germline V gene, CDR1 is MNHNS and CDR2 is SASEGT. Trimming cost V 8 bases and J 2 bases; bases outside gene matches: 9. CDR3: CASVRGGRAQETQYF. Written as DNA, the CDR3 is TGTGCCAGCGTCAGGGGCGGGAGGGCTCAAGAGACCCAGTACTTC.

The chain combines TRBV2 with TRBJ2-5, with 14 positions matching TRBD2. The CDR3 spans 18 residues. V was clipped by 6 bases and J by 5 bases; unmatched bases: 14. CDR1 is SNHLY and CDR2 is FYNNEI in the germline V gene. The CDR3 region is CASRWDRLAGGPQETQYF. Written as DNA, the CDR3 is TGTGCCAGCAGGTGGGACCGACTAGCGGGAGGGCCGCAGGAGACCCAGTACTTC.

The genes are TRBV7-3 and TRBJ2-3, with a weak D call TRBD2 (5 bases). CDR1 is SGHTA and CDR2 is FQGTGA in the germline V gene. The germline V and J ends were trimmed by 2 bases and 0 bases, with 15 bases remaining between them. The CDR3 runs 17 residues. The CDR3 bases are TGTGCCAGCAGCTTAGTTCCCGGCGGAGGTAGCACAGATACGCAGTATTTT. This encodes CASSLVPGGGSTDTQYF.

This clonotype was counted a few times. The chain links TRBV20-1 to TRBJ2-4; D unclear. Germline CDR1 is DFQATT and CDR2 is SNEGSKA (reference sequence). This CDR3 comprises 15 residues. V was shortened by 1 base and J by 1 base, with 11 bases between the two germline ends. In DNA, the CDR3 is TGCAGTGCTAGAGTGGCAGTCTCGGCCAAAAACATTCAGTACTTC. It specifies CSARVAVSAKNIQYF.

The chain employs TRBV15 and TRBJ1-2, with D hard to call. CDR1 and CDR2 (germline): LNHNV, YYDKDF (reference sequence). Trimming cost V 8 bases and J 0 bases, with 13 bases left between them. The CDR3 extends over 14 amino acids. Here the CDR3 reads CATARPGPNYGYTF. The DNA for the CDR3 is TGTGCCACCGCCAGGCCGGGTCCTAACTATGGCTACACCTTC.

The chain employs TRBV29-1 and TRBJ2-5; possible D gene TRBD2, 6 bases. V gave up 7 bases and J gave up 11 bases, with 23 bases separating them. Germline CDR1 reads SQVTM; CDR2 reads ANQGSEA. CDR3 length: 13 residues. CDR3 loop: CSAGGAGTNEQYF. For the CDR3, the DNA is TGCAGCGCCGGGGGAGCGGGTACGAATGAGCAGTACTTC.

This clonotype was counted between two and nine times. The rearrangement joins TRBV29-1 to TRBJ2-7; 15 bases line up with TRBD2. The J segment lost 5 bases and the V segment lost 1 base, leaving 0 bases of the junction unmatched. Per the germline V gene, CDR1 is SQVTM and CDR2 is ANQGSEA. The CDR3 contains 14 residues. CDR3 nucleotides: TGCAGCGTTGAAGGGACTAGCGGGAGGGACGAGCAGTACTTC. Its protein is CSVEGTSGRDEQYF.

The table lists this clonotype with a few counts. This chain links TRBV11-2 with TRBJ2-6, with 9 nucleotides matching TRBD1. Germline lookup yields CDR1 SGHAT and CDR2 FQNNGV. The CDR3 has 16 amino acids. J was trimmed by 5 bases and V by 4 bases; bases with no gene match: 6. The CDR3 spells CASSSGQGYRANVLTF. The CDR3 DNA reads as TGTGCCAGCAGCTCGGGACAGGGTTATAGGGCCAACGTCCTGACTTTC. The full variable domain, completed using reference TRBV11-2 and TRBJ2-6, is EAGVAQSPRYKIIEKRQSVAFWCNPISGHATLYWYQQILGQGPKLLIQFQNNGVVDDSQLPKDRFSAERLKGVDSTLKIQPAKLEDSAVYLCASSSGQGYRANVLTFGAGSRLTVL.

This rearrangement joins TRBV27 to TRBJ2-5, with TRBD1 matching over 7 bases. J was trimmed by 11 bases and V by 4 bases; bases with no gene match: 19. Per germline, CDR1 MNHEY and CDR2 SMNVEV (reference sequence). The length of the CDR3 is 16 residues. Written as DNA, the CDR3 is TGTGCCAGCAGTTCGGTTGACAGGGCCCCCTACAATGAGCAGTACTTC. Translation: CASSSVDRAPYNEQYF.

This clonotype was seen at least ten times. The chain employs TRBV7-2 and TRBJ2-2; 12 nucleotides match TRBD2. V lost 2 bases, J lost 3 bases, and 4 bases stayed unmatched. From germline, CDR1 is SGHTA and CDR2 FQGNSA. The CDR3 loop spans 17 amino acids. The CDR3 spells CASSLSSGRADTGELFF. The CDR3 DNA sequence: TGTGCCAGCAGCTTATCTAGCGGGAGGGCCGACACCGGGGAGCTGTTTTTT.

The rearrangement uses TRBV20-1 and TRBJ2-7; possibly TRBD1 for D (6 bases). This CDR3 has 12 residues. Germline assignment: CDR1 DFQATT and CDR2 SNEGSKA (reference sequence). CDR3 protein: CRSLEGGYEQYF. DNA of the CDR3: TGCAGGTCACTAGAAGGGGGCTACGAGCAGTACTTC.

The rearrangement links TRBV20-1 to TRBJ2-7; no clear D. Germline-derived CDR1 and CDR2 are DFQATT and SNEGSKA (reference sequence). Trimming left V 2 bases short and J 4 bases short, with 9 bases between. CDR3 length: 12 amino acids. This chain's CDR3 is CSARYRGYEQYF. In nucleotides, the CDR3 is TGCAGTGCTAGATATCGCGGTTACGAGCAGTACTTC.

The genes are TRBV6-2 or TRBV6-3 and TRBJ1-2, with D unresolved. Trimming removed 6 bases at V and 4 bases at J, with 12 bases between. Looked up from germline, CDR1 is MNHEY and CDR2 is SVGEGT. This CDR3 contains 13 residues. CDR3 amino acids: CASSLTFSYGYTF. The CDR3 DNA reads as TGTGCCAGCAGCCTCACTTTCTCCTATGGCTACACCTTC.

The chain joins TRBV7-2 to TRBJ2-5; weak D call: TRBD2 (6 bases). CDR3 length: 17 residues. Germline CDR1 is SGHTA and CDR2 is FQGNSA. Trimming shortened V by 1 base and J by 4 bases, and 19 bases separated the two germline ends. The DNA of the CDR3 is TGTGCCAGCAGCTTAGTGGGTTGGGGGGTAAGCGGAGAGACCCAGTACTTC. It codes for CASSLVGWGVSGETQYF.

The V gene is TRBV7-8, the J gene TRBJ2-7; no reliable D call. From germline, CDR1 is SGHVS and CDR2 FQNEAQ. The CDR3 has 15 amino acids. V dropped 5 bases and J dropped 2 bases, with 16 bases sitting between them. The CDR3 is CASSPRPRAAYEQYF. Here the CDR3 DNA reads TGTGCCAGCAGCCCTCGCCCCAGAGCAGCCTACGAGCAGTACTTC.

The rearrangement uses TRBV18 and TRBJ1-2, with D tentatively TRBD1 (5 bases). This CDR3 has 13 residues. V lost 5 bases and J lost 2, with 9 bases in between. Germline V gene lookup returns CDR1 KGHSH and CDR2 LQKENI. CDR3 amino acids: CASSGDGNYGYTF. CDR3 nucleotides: TGTGCCAGCTCAGGGGACGGAAACTATGGCTACACCTTC.